This T cell receptor beta chain was sequenced during a study of technical replicates of blood from a few donors. Trimming cost V 3 bases and J 8 bases; bases outside gene matches: 4. This CDR3 spans 13 amino acids. Germline loops: CDR1 MDHEN, CDR2 SYDVKM. Repertoires were generated with immunoSEQ multiplex PCR, while TCRdb's copy carries only in-frame clones and drops some. The table lists approximately 94,000 clones, 90% to 96% of them singletons. This sequence joins TRBV28 and TRBJ1-2; TRBD1 aligns across 9 bases. The source of this sequence is a human donor in good health. The sample consisted of T cells isolated from PBMCs. CDR3 DNA: TGTGCCAGCAGTTTGGGGACAGGGACAGGCTACACCTTC. This sequence encodes CASSLGTGTGYTF.